One and the same sample provided the 21 T cell receptor beta chains below, sequenced in a study of blood T cell repertoires in COVID-19. Assay used: immunoSEQ multiplex PCR; TCRdb lists only in-frame clones, some missing. The table records about 220,000 clones, about 80% of them present only once. Sequenced sample: peripheral blood. These TCRs come from a woman in her thirties who had recovered from COVID-19.

The chain combines TRBV5-1 with TRBJ1-4, with D possibly being TRBD1 (6 bases). CDR1 SGHRS and CDR2 YFSETQ come from the germline V gene. The CDR3 extends over 17 amino acids. Trimming shortened V by 4 bases and J by 2 bases, and 18 bases separated the two germline ends. CDR3 sequence (DNA): TGCGCCAGCAGCCCTCAACCCCGGGGGGCCACTAATGAAAAACTGTTTTTT. Its protein is CASSPQPRGATNEKLFF.

The chain employs TRBV10-2 and TRBJ1-1, with a tentative D call TRBD1 (5 bases). The ends were cut back, 0 bases at V and 8 bases at J, with 7 bases in the middle. Germline V lookup: CDR1 WSHSY, CDR2 SAAADI. The CDR3 has 12 amino acids. This CDR3 is CASSESRQEAFF. The CDR3 DNA follows: TGCGCCAGCAGTGAGTCCCGACAGGAAGCTTTCTTT.

This rearrangement joins TRBV5-1 to TRBJ1-2, with 7 nucleotides matching TRBD1. Germline V CDR1 and CDR2: SGHRS, YFSETQ. The V segment lost 0 bases and the J segment 0 bases; nucleotides outside the gene matches: 5. The CDR3 spans 16 residues. In DNA form, the CDR3 reads TGCGCCAGCAGCTTGGCCGAAGGGGGCGCTAACTATGGCTACACCTTC. It is translated as CASSLAEGGANYGYTF.

This clone was observed many times. V is TRBV4-1 and J is TRBJ1-6; 11 bases match TRBD1. CDR1 and CDR2 from the germline V gene are MGHRA and YSYEKL. This CDR3 spans 16 amino acids. V lost 4 bases and J lost 10; bases outside the gene matches: 9. The CDR3 protein is CASSRGQGARGSPLHF. The CDR3 region has the DNA TGCGCCAGCAGCCGTGGACAGGGGGCGCGAGGATCACCCCTCCACTTT.

The gene calls are TRBV24-1 and TRBJ2-3, with 12 positions matching TRBD1. From germline, CDR1 is KGHDR and CDR2 SFDVKD. CDR3 length: 13 residues. V trimming: 10 bases; J trimming: 4 bases; junction bases outside the gene matches: 2. The DNA of the CDR3 is TGTGCCACGGGGACAGGGGGCGCAGATACGCAGTATTTT. This translates into CATGTGGADTQYF.

The chain recombines TRBV5-5 with TRBJ1-6; D remains ambiguous. The CDR3 runs 14 residues. Germline CDR1 SGHKS, CDR2 YYEKEE (reference sequence). V lost 3 bases and J 13 bases, leaving 17 bases between the germline ends. CDR3 protein: CASSSKLTDRPLHF. In DNA, the CDR3 is TGTGCCAGCAGCTCCAAACTAACTGATCGCCCCCTCCACTTT.

The V and J genes are TRBV29-1 and TRBJ1-1; D remains unclear. Germline values: CDR1 SQVTM, CDR2 ANQGSEA. V shed 5 bases and J shed 1 base, with 11 bases lying between them. The CDR3 is made up of 13 amino acids. The CDR3 sequence: CSVRAGWNTEAFF. DNA for the CDR3: TGCAGCGTTCGGGCGGGCTGGAACACTGAAGCTTTCTTT. Full variable domain (remainder filled in from reference TRBV29-1 and TRBJ1-1): SAVISQKPSRDICQRGTSLTIQCQVDSQVTMMFWYRQQPGQSLTLIATANQGSEATYESGFVIDKFPISRPNLTFSTLTVSNMSPEDSSIYLCSVRAGWNTEAFFGQGTRLTVV.

V and J are TRBV6-5 and TRBJ1-5, with a tentative D call TRBD1 (6 bases). Germline-derived CDR1 and CDR2 are MNHEY and SVGAGI. CDR3 length equals 14 residues. The germline V and J ends were trimmed by 8 bases and 5 bases, with 16 bases remaining between them. This CDR3 reads CASAVGQIHQPQHF. The CDR3 DNA follows: TGTGCCAGCGCCGTGGGACAAATCCATCAGCCCCAGCATTTT.

This chain links TRBV11-2 with TRBJ1-1, with TRBD1 matching over 7 bases. The trim removed 4 bases at V and 2 bases at J, leaving 10 bases unmatched. The CDR3 consists of 16 residues. Germline V gives CDR1 SGHAT, CDR2 FQNNGV. The CDR3 is CASSSNSGTVNTEAFF. The CDR3 nucleotides read TGTGCCAGCAGCTCCAACAGTGGGACAGTCAACACTGAAGCTTTCTTT. Looking up the rest from reference TRBV11-2 and TRBJ1-1 gives the full variable domain: EAGVAQSPRYKIIEKRQSVAFWCNPISGHATLYWYQQILGQGPKLLIQFQNNGVVDDSQLPKDRFSAERLKGVDSTLKIQPAKLEDSAVYLCASSSNSGTVNTEAFFGQGTRLTVV.

V is TRBV5-1 and J is TRBJ2-5, with 16 bases fitting TRBD2. CDR3 length: 18 residues. V was clipped by 4 bases and J by 5 bases; unmatched bases: 11. Germline values: CDR1 SGHRS, CDR2 YFSETQ. CDR3 sequence (DNA): TGCGCCAGCAGCATAGACCCGGGACTAGCGGGAGGGGCGGAGACCCAGTACTTC. This sequence encodes CASSIDPGLAGGAETQYF.

This sequence joins TRBV27 and TRBJ1-2; TRBD1 matches at 7 bases. V was pared by 5 bases and J by 7 bases, with 7 bases of the junction left unmatched. CDR1 is MNHEY, CDR2 SMNVEV, per germline (reference sequence). This CDR3 spans 13 amino acids. The CDR3 DNA reads as TGTGCCAGCAGTCGCGGGCAGGGGGGTGGCTACACCTTC. It yields the protein CASSRGQGGGYTF.

This clone occurred many times. The CDR3 sequence: CASSLTTGDNQPQHF. DNA for the CDR3: TGCGCCAGCAGCTTGACGACAGGGGATAATCAGCCCCAGCATTTT. The chain joins TRBV5-1 to TRBJ1-5, with TRBD1 matching 8 bases. J gave up 4 bases and V 1 base, and 4 bases lay outside the gene matches. The CDR3 loop spans 15 amino acids. In germline, CDR1 is SGHRS, CDR2 YFSETQ.

The chain joins TRBV4-1 to TRBJ1-5; perhaps TRBD1 as D (5 bases). The CDR3 runs to 15 residues. Germline V gene lookup returns CDR1 MGHRA and CDR2 YSYEKL. The V end was cut by 4 bases, the J end by 5 bases, with 15 bases between. CDR3 nucleotides: TGCGCCAGCAGCCCCCGGGACTTGGCGGATCAGCCCCAGCATTTT. The encoded protein is CASSPRDLADQPQHF.

V gene TRBV10-1 combines with J gene TRBJ1-5; no clear D gene. V lost 0 bases and J 6 bases, leaving 6 bases between the germline ends. The CDR3 consists of 13 residues. CDR1 is WNHNN, CDR2 SYGVQD, per germline (reference sequence). CDR3 sequence: CASSESGRQPQHF. For the CDR3, the DNA is TGCGCCAGCAGTGAGTCGGGCCGTCAGCCCCAGCATTTT.

This chain connects TRBV5-4 to TRBJ1-2; TRBD1 is a possible D gene (6 bases). The germline CDR1 and CDR2 sequences are SGHNT and YYREEE (reference sequence). The CDR3 spans 14 residues. Trimming left V 0 bases short and J 4 bases short, with 10 bases between. CDR3 loop: CASSLGQDFYGYTF. The CDR3 nucleotides are TGTGCCAGCAGCTTGGGACAGGACTTCTATGGCTACACCTTC.

This clone came up once. V usage is TRBV9 and J usage is TRBJ2-2; maybe TRBD1 (6 bases). Between the trimmed V and J ends, which lost 0 bases and 3 bases, there was a span of 9 bases. CDR3 size: 15 residues. Looked up from germline, CDR1 is SGDLS and CDR2 is YYNGEE. CDR3 residues: CASSVDQGYTGELFF. DNA of the CDR3: TGTGCCAGCAGCGTAGACCAGGGGTACACCGGGGAGCTGTTTTTT.

This chain connects TRBV9 to TRBJ2-1, with D perhaps TRBD1 (6 bases). V lost 3 bases, J lost 4 bases, and 14 bases lay in between. This CDR3 comprises 15 residues. Germline V gives CDR1 SGDLS, CDR2 YYNGEE. CDR3 in amino acids: CASSASRTAYNEQFF. The CDR3 nucleotides are TGTGCCAGCAGCGCTTCTCGGACAGCATACAATGAGCAGTTCTTC.

This sequence joins TRBV5-1 and TRBJ2-1, with D perhaps TRBD2 (7 bases). Germline V gene data show CDR1 as SGHRS and CDR2 as YFSETQ. Deletions cut 2 bases from V and 1 base from J, with 13 bases between. CDR3 length: 16 residues. The CDR3 nucleotides are TGCGCCAGCAGCTTATTAGGGGGAGGGTCCTACAATGAGCAGTTCTTC. Its protein is CASSLLGGGSYNEQFF. The variable domain in full, completed from reference TRBV5-1 and TRBJ2-1, reads KAGVTQTPRYLIKTRGQQVTLSCSPISGHRSVSWYQQTPGQGLQFLFEYFSETQRNKGNFPGRFSGRQFSNSRSEMNVSTLELGDSALYLCASSLLGGGSYNEQFFGPGTRLTVL.

The chain combines TRBV9 with TRBJ1-2, with no clear D. From germline, CDR1 is SGDLS and CDR2 YYNGEE. The CDR3 is made up of 13 amino acids. Trimming pared 3 bases from V and 4 bases from J, leaving 10 bases between. The CDR3 here is CASSGVSGYGYTF. CDR3 DNA sequence: TGTGCCAGCAGCGGGGTCTCAGGCTATGGCTACACCTTC.

This clone came up many times. The CDR3 sequence: CASSSTGQGVNEQYF. The CDR3 DNA follows: TGTGCCAGCTCATCTACGGGACAGGGGGTTAACGAGCAGTACTTC. The genes are TRBV18 and TRBJ2-7; 11 nucleotides agree with TRBD1. Germline CDR1 reads KGHSH; CDR2 reads LQKENI. V dropped 5 bases and J dropped 5; count of bases not matched to a gene: 8. This CDR3 has 15 residues. Variable domain in full (rest from reference TRBV18 and TRBJ2-7): NAGVMQNPRHLVRRRGQEARLRCSPMKGHSHVYWYRQLPEEGLKFMVYLQKENIIDESGMPKERFSAEFPKEGPSILRIQQVVRGDSAAYFCASSSTGQGVNEQYFGPGTRLTVT.

This chain joins TRBV5-1 and TRBJ2-7, with a tentative D call TRBD1 (5 bases). This CDR3 region has 15 residues. The germline V gene has CDR1 SGHRS and CDR2 YFSETQ. Trimming took off 0 bases at V and 5 bases at J, with 15 bases between the two ends. CDR3: CASSLEGRVLHEQYF. The CDR3 region has the DNA TGCGCCAGCAGCTTGGAGGGCAGGGTGCTCCACGAGCAGTACTTC.